This T cell receptor beta chain was retrieved from a study of cytomegalovirus exposure and HLA in healthy donors. Study-level points and caveats: The authors excluded some V segments, including TRBV6-2 and TRBV6-3, as indistinguishable.

CDR3 length: 14 amino acids. The V segment lost 2 bases and the J segment 3 bases; nucleotides outside the gene matches: 3. In germline, CDR1 is SGHRS, CDR2 YFSETQ. On this clone: Its antigen is not identified.

Primers included in the PCR were 60 Vbeta and 13 Jbeta primers. The repertoire was sequenced with immunoSEQ multiplex PCR; TCRdb's copy has only in-frame clones and lacks some. This sample has about 140,000 clones, with about 72% found just once. This TCR derives from a man aged 35 to 55 in good health and CMV-seronegative. The genes are TRBV5-1 and TRBJ2-7, with TRBD2 matching 9 bases. Sequenced sample: PBMCs. CDR3 sequence reads: CASSFMTSGYEQYF. Here the CDR3 DNA reads TGCGCCAGCAGCTTTATGACTAGCGGCTACGAGCAGTACTTC.